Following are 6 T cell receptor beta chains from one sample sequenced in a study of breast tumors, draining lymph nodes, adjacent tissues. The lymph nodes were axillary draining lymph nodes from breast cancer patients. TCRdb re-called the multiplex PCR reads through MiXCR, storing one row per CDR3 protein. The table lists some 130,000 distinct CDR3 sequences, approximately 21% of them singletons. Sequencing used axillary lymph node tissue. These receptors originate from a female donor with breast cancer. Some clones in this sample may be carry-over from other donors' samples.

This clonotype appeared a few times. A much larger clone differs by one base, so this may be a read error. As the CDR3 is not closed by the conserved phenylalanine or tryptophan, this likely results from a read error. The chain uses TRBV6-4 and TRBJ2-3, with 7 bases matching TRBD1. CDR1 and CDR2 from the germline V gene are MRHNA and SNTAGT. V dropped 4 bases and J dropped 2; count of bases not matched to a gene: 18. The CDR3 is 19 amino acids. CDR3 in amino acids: CASSVAADLGQFYTDTQYL. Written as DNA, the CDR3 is TGTGCCAGCAGTGTCGCAGCGGACTTGGGACAGTTCTACACAGATACGCAGTATCTT.

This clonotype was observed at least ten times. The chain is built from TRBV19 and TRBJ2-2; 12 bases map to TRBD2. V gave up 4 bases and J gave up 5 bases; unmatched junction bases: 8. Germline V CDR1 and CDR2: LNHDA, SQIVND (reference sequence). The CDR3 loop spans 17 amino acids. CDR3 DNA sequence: TGTGCCAGTAGTAGTGGACTAGCGGGAACTCTGACCGGGGAGCTGTTTTTT. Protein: CASSSGLAGTLTGELFF.

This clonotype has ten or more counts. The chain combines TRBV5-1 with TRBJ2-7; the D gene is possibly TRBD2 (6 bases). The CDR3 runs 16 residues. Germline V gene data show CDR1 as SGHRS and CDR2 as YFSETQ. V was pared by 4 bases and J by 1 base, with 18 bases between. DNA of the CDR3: TGCGCCAGCAGCCTTGGAGGGCCTCCAGGTTCCTACGAGCAGTACTTC. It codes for CASSLGGPPGSYEQYF. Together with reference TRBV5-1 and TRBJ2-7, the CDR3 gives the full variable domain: KAGVTQTPRYLIKTRGQQVTLSCSPISGHRSVSWYQQTPGQGLQFLFEYFSETQRNKGNFPGRFSGRQFSNSRSEMNVSTLELGDSALYLCASSLGGPPGSYEQYFGPGTRLTVT.

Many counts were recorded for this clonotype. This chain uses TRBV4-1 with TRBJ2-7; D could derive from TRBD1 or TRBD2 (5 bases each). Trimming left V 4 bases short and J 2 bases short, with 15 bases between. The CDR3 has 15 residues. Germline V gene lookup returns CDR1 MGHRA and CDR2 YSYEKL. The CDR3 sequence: CASSPSRGATYEQYF. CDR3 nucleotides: TGCGCCAGCAGCCCGTCAAGAGGGGCGACCTACGAGCAGTACTTC.

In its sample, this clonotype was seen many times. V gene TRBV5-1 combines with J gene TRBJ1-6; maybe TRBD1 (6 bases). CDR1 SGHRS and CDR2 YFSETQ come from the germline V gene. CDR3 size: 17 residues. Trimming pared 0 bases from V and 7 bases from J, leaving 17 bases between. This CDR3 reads CASSLAVGGRANSPLHF. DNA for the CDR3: TGCGCCAGCAGCTTGGCCGTAGGGGGAAGGGCCAATTCACCCCTCCACTTT.

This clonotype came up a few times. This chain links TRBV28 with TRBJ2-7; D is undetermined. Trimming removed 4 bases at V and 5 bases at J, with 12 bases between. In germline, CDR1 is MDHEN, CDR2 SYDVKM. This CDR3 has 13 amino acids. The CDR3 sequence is CASSSLEMDEQYF. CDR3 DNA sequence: TGTGCCAGCAGTTCCCTCGAGATGGACGAGCAGTACTTC.